The 10 T cell receptor beta chains in this list originate from one sample, sequenced in a study of blood T cell repertoires in COVID-19. Measured with immunoSEQ multiplex PCR; TCRdb has only the in-frame clones, and not every one. The data contain about 120,000 clones, over 60% of them singletons. What was sequenced was peripheral blood. The source of these receptors is a woman in her seventies with acute or convalescent COVID-19.

The J gene is TRBJ2-1, the V gene TRBV7-2, with D possibly TRBD1 on 5 matching bases. CDR3 length: 14 amino acids. The ends were cut back, 4 bases at V and 6 bases at J, with 13 bases in the middle. Per the germline V gene, CDR1 is SGHTA and CDR2 is FQGNSA. The CDR3 here is CASSYSGQSNEQFF. DNA for the CDR3: TGTGCCAGCAGCTATTCAGGGCAGAGCAATGAGCAGTTCTTC. Variable domain in full (rest from reference TRBV7-2 and TRBJ2-1): GAGVSQSPSNKVTEKGKDVELRCDPISGHTALYWYRQSLGQGLEFLIYFQGNSAPDKSGLPSDRFSAERTGGSVSTLTIQRTQQEDSAVYLCASSYSGQSNEQFFGPGTRLTVL.

The chain employs TRBV6-5 and TRBJ2-1; D possibly corresponds to TRBD1 (6 bases). CDR3 length: 15 amino acids. Germline V gene lookup returns CDR1 MNHEY and CDR2 SVGAGI. V was cut by 6 bases and J by 8 bases, with 20 bases left in between. Written as DNA, the CDR3 is TGTGCCAGCAGCCCCTCTAGGGGGAGAGACTATGAGCAGTTCTTC. It encodes CASSPSRGRDYEQFF.

The chain has TRBV4-2 and TRBJ2-5; tentatively, D is TRBD2 (6 bases). The CDR3 runs to 16 residues. V was cut by 8 bases and J by 1 base, with 20 bases left in between. Germline lookup yields CDR1 LGHNA and CDR2 YNFKEQ. The CDR3 loop reads CASGPGGVLPQETQYF. The CDR3 DNA follows: TGTGCCAGCGGCCCCGGAGGGGTCTTACCCCAAGAGACCCAGTACTTC.

This clone was picked up a small number of times. This chain joins TRBV5-1 and TRBJ1-2; maybe TRBD1 (5 bases). The germline V gene encodes CDR1 SGHRS and CDR2 YFSETQ. This CDR3 comprises 14 residues. Trimming pared 4 bases from V and 4 bases from J, leaving 14 bases between. CDR3 coding DNA: TGCGCCAGCAGCCCAACGGGGGGAGGCTATGGCTACACCTTC. Protein product: CASSPTGGGYGYTF.

The chain employs TRBV11-2 and TRBJ2-5; 7 positions agree with TRBD2. CDR1 and CDR2 (germline): SGHAT, FQNNGV. This CDR3 comprises 16 residues. After removal of 0 bases from V and 2 bases from J, the junction contained 6 bases not matched to a gene. The CDR3 bases are TGTGCCAGCAGCTTAGATCCGGGGAGGGAGCAAGAGACCCAGTACTTC. Protein product: CASSLDPGREQETQYF. Together with reference TRBV11-2 and TRBJ2-5, the CDR3 gives the full variable domain: EAGVAQSPRYKIIEKRQSVAFWCNPISGHATLYWYQQILGQGPKLLIQFQNNGVVDDSQLPKDRFSAERLKGVDSTLKIQPAKLEDSAVYLCASSLDPGREQETQYFGPGTRLLVL.

The CDR3, as DNA: TGTGCCAGCTCAACACGGACAGGAGAAGAGACCCAGTACTTC. Translating it yields CASSTRTGEETQYF. The chain combines TRBV18 with TRBJ2-5, with 7 bases identical to TRBD1. Germline CDR1 reads KGHSH; CDR2 reads LQKENI. After removal of 5 bases from V and 3 bases from J, the junction contained 6 bases not matched to a gene. The CDR3 runs to 14 residues.

Only one count was recorded for this clone. The chain couples TRBV6-2 or TRBV6-3 to TRBJ1-1; D is uncertain. Germline CDR1 is MNHEY and CDR2 is SVGEGT. With 5 bases removed from V and 6 bases from J, the gap between germline ends came to 10 bases. This CDR3 contains 12 residues. CDR3 in amino acids: CASSPRSAEAFF. DNA of the CDR3: TGTGCCAGCAGTCCCCGTAGTGCTGAAGCTTTCTTT.

This clone came up once. The chain recombines TRBV23-1 with TRBJ1-2; 9 nucleotides match TRBD1. Being an ORF, TRBV23-1 has a function that is uncertain. The CDR3 is made up of 16 amino acids. V trimming: 3 bases; J trimming: 5 bases; junction bases outside the gene matches: 10. The CDR3 coding sequence is TGCGCCAGCAGTCACCCCGTACAGGGGGCTGGGTATGGCTACACCTTC. Its protein is CASSHPVQGAGYGYTF.

The V gene is TRBV4-2, the J gene TRBJ1-2, with 8 nucleotides matching TRBD1. Germline V lookup: CDR1 LGHNA, CDR2 YNFKEQ. With 0 bases clipped from V and 10 bases from J, the junction kept 10 bases outside the gene matches. CDR3 length: 15 residues. The CDR3 region is CASSQDPRGQAAYTF. CDR3 DNA: TGTGCCAGCAGCCAAGACCCCAGGGGACAGGCTGCCTACACCTTC.

The chain recombines TRBV19 with TRBJ1-5; TRBD1 aligns across 10 bases. This CDR3 comprises 16 residues. With 7 bases clipped from V and 3 bases from J, the junction kept 9 bases outside the gene matches. The germline gives CDR1 LNHDA, CDR2 SQIVND (reference sequence). This chain's CDR3 is CASKETGTGVNQPQHF. For the CDR3, the DNA is TGTGCCAGTAAAGAGACCGGGACAGGGGTCAATCAGCCCCAGCATTTT. Supplemented by reference TRBV19 and TRBJ1-5, the full variable domain reads DGGITQSPKYLFRKEGQNVTLSCEQNLNHDAMYWYRQDPGQGLRLIYYSQIVNDFQKGDIAEGYSVSREKKESFPLTVTSAQKNPTAFYLCASKETGTGVNQPQHFGDGTRLSIL.